This TCR beta chain is from a study of blood T cells in healthy people across ages. Ranging in age from roughly 6 to 90, the donors were healthy Caucasian individuals from Russia. Collection of roughly 10 milliliters of peripheral blood was performed for each donor. Total RNA extraction produced at least 5 micrograms (per sample) for the study. This clonotype has more than one count but fewer than ten. The authors ran a second PCR of 7 to 11 cycles using a sample-barcoded 5' primer and a J-beta primer mix. TCRdb independently ran MiXCR on the 5' RACE reads; one entry per CDR3 protein. The sample holds 1,100,000 or so distinct CDR3 sequences, 45% seen once. V was clipped by 6 bases and J by 0 bases; unmatched bases: 7. The CDR3 runs 15 residues. From germline, CDR1 is MNHNY and CDR2 SVGAGI (reference sequence).

The sequencing input was blood. The genes are TRBV6-6 and TRBJ1-2, with 7 bases fitting TRBD1. This receptor was identified in a woman aged 60 to 75 in good health. This CDR3 is CASSRGGGPNYGYTF. The CDR3 DNA follows: TGTGCCAGCAGCAGGGGGGGGGGCCCTAACTATGGCTACACCTTC.